This is a list of T cell receptor beta chains from one sample in a study of control samples from healthy donors and cancer patients. Produced via immunoSEQ multiplex PCR; TCRdb's table is partial and in-frame only. This sample has approximately 160,000 clones, with 90% to 95% found just once. Material: blood. All receptors derive from a woman aged 18-29 years in good health. Both conserved end residues are part of each CDR3. The order of the fields is J gene, D gene, V gene, clone size, CDR3 DNA, CDR3 protein. D genes are given only for firm matches. Size values are once, few and many counts, or a class for expanded clones, and some rows have none.

J gene: TRBJ2-1; D gene: TRBD1; V gene: TRBV7-2; clone size: .; CDR3 DNA: TGTGCCAGCAGCATACAGGGGTACAATGAGCAGTTCTTC; CDR3 protein: CASSIQGYNEQFF
J gene: TRBJ1-4; D gene: TRBD1; V gene: TRBV19; clone size: .; CDR3 DNA: TGTGCCAGTGTGGACAGGGGTGCAACTAATGAAAAACTGTTTTTT; CDR3 protein: CASVDRGATNEKLFF
J gene: TRBJ2-3; D gene: TRBD2; V gene: TRBV3-1/TRBV3-2; clone size: .; CDR3 DNA: TGTGCCAGCAGCCAAGACGGGGGACTAGCGATGATCGGTAGCACAGATACGCAGTATTTT; CDR3 protein: CASSQDGGLAMIGSTDTQYF
J gene: TRBJ1-5; D gene: .; V gene: TRBV12-3/TRBV12-4; clone size: .; CDR3 DNA: TGTGCCAGCAGCCAGACGAGGCAGCCCCAGCATTTT; CDR3 protein: CASSQTRQPQHF
J gene: TRBJ1-4; D gene: .; V gene: TRBV7-3; clone size: few; CDR3 DNA: TGTGCCAGCAGCTCCGTGGCAGGCGGAAAACTGTTTTTT; CDR3 protein: CASSSVAGGKLFF
J gene: TRBJ1-1; D gene: .; V gene: TRBV12-3/TRBV12-4; clone size: .; CDR3 DNA: TGTGCCAGCAGCCTTAAAACTGAAGCTTTCTTT; CDR3 protein: CASSLKTEAFF
J gene: TRBJ2-5; D gene: TRBD2; V gene: TRBV5-4; clone size: .; CDR3 DNA: TGTGCCAGCAGCGCAGAAGCGGGGGGGCAAGAGACCCAGTACTTC; CDR3 protein: CASSAEAGGQETQYF
J gene: TRBJ1-2; D gene: .; V gene: TRBV28; clone size: .; CDR3 DNA: TGTGCCAGCAGTTCCCGCCCATATGGCTACACCTTC; CDR3 protein: CASSSRPYGYTF
J gene: TRBJ2-1; D gene: .; V gene: TRBV27; clone size: .; CDR3 DNA: TGTGCCAGCACTGCTCCCCCAAGGAATGAGCAGTTCTTC; CDR3 protein: CASTAPPRNEQFF
J gene: TRBJ1-4; D gene: .; V gene: TRBV7-9; clone size: .; CDR3 DNA: TGTGCCAGCAGCTTCGAAGGGGCTAATGAAAAACTGTTTTTT; CDR3 protein: CASSFEGANEKLFF
J gene: TRBJ2-6; D gene: .; V gene: TRBV19; clone size: .; CDR3 DNA: TGTGCCAGTAGTTTGGGACGGCCTGGGGCCAACGTCCTGACTTTC; CDR3 protein: CASSLGRPGANVLTF
J gene: TRBJ1-1; D gene: .; V gene: TRBV5-6; clone size: .; CDR3 DNA: TGTGCCAGCAGCTACGGGGGAGGCACTGAAGCTTTCTTT; CDR3 protein: CASSYGGGTEAFF
J gene: TRBJ1-4; D gene: TRBD1; V gene: TRBV25-1; clone size: .; CDR3 DNA: TGTGCCAGCAGAGGAAGACAGGGTGCTAATGAAAAACTGTTTTTT; CDR3 protein: CASRGRQGANEKLFF
J gene: TRBJ1-2; D gene: TRBD1; V gene: TRBV7-9; clone size: .; CDR3 DNA: TGTGCCAGCAGCTTAGGCAGGGGGAACTACACCTTC; CDR3 protein: CASSLGRGNYTF
J gene: TRBJ1-1; D gene: .; V gene: TRBV12-3/TRBV12-4; clone size: .; CDR3 DNA: TGTGCCAGCAGTTTACGAGGGGTCACTGAAGCTTTCTTT; CDR3 protein: CASSLRGVTEAFF
J gene: TRBJ1-3; D gene: .; V gene: TRBV7-2; clone size: .; CDR3 DNA: TGTGCCAGCAGCTTCACAGGAACCGGGTACGGAAACACCATATATTTT; CDR3 protein: CASSFTGTGYGNTIYF
J gene: TRBJ1-3; D gene: .; V gene: TRBV18; clone size: .; CDR3 DNA: TGTGCCAGCTCACCACTCTCTAGAACAGTACTCGGAGGAAACACCATATATTTT; CDR3 protein: CASSPLSRTVLGGNTIYF
J gene: TRBJ1-5; D gene: .; V gene: TRBV28; clone size: once; CDR3 DNA: TGTGCCAGCAGTTTCACCAGGGACAATCAGCCCCAGCATTTT; CDR3 protein: CASSFTRDNQPQHF
J gene: TRBJ1-2; D gene: .; V gene: TRBV5-8; clone size: .; CDR3 DNA: TGTGCCAGCAGCTTGATTCCGACGGAGACACGCTACACCTTC; CDR3 protein: CASSLIPTETRYTF
J gene: TRBJ2-7; D gene: .; V gene: TRBV7-2; clone size: .; CDR3 DNA: TGTGCCAGCAGCTTAAACTCCTACGAGCAGTACTTC; CDR3 protein: CASSLNSYEQYF
J gene: TRBJ1-2; D gene: TRBD1; V gene: TRBV7-2; clone size: .; CDR3 DNA: TGTGCCAGCAGCGCAGGACAGGGATGGGGCTATGGCTACACCTTC; CDR3 protein: CASSAGQGWGYGYTF
J gene: TRBJ1-5; D gene: .; V gene: TRBV7-2; clone size: .; CDR3 DNA: TGTGCCAGCAGCTTAGGGGGCGAAAGCAATCAGCCCCAGCATTTT; CDR3 protein: CASSLGGESNQPQHF
J gene: TRBJ2-5; D gene: TRBD2; V gene: TRBV7-9; clone size: .; CDR3 DNA: TGTGCCAGCAGGCCCGGACTAGGGGAGACCCAGTACTTC; CDR3 protein: CASRPGLGETQYF
J gene: TRBJ1-1; D gene: .; V gene: TRBV19; clone size: .; CDR3 DNA: TGTGCCAGTAGCCGGGGAGGGAGCATGAACACTGAAGCTTTCTTT; CDR3 protein: CASSRGGSMNTEAFF
J gene: TRBJ2-7; D gene: TRBD1; V gene: TRBV7-6; clone size: .; CDR3 DNA: TGTGCCAGCAGCGATGGACAGGGTCCCTCCTACGAGCAGTACTTC; CDR3 protein: CASSDGQGPSYEQYF
J gene: TRBJ1-1; D gene: .; V gene: TRBV3-1/TRBV3-2; clone size: .; CDR3 DNA: TGTGCCAGCAGCCAAGAAGGGGGAAGGACTGAAGCTTTCTTT; CDR3 protein: CASSQEGGRTEAFF
J gene: TRBJ2-1; D gene: TRBD2; V gene: TRBV28; clone size: .; CDR3 DNA: TGTGCCAGCAGCCTAGCGGGAGGGCGAAAAGAGGAGCAGTTCTTC; CDR3 protein: CASSLAGGRKEEQFF
J gene: TRBJ2-2; D gene: .; V gene: TRBV19; clone size: .; CDR3 DNA: TGTGCCAGTAGTATAGTCGGGGAGCTGTTTTTT; CDR3 protein: CASSIVGELFF
J gene: TRBJ1-1; D gene: .; V gene: TRBV6-4; clone size: .; CDR3 DNA: TGTGCCAGCAGTGTGGACCTTGGGGCTGAAGCTTTCTTT; CDR3 protein: CASSVDLGAEAFF
J gene: TRBJ1-1; D gene: .; V gene: TRBV5-5; clone size: .; CDR3 DNA: TGTGCCAGCAGCTTTCGTCAGGTGTACACTGAAGCTTTCTTT; CDR3 protein: CASSFRQVYTEAFF
J gene: TRBJ1-1; D gene: TRBD1; V gene: TRBV6-5; clone size: .; CDR3 DNA: TGTGCCAGCAGCTGGGACAGGAGGAACACTGAAGCTTTCTTT; CDR3 protein: CASSWDRRNTEAFF
J gene: TRBJ2-2; D gene: .; V gene: TRBV6-2/TRBV6-3; clone size: .; CDR3 DNA: TGTGCCAGCATCCCCGGAGCGAACACCGGGGAGCTGTTTTTT; CDR3 protein: CASIPGANTGELFF
J gene: TRBJ2-7; D gene: .; V gene: TRBV28; clone size: .; CDR3 DNA: TGTGCCAGCAGTTATTGGAGGGAACTGGACGAGCAGTACTTC; CDR3 protein: CASSYWRELDEQYF
J gene: TRBJ1-1; D gene: TRBD1; V gene: TRBV18; clone size: .; CDR3 DNA: TGTGCCAGCTCACCGACAGGGAGGAACACTGAAGCTTTCTTT; CDR3 protein: CASSPTGRNTEAFF
J gene: TRBJ2-5; D gene: .; V gene: TRBV5-1; clone size: once; CDR3 DNA: TGCGCCAGCAGCTACCTGAGAGAGACCCAGTACTTC; CDR3 protein: CASSYLRETQYF
J gene: TRBJ1-2; D gene: TRBD1; V gene: TRBV27; clone size: .; CDR3 DNA: TGTGCCAGCAGTTTACACAGGGGTAACTATGGCTACACCTTC; CDR3 protein: CASSLHRGNYGYTF
J gene: TRBJ2-3; D gene: TRBD2; V gene: TRBV2; clone size: once; CDR3 DNA: TGTGCCAGCAGGGTAGCGGGGGGCCTCACAGATACGCAGTATTTT; CDR3 protein: CASRVAGGLTDTQYF
J gene: TRBJ2-7; D gene: .; V gene: TRBV28; clone size: .; CDR3 DNA: TGTGCCAGCAGTCGGGAGTCGGGGAGACTCTACGAGCAGTACTTC; CDR3 protein: CASSRESGRLYEQYF
J gene: TRBJ1-1; D gene: .; V gene: TRBV14; clone size: .; CDR3 DNA: TGTGCCAGCAGCCAAGTCTGGGACACTGAAGCTTTCTTT; CDR3 protein: CASSQVWDTEAFF
J gene: TRBJ1-1; D gene: TRBD1; V gene: TRBV6-5; clone size: .; CDR3 DNA: TGTGCCAGCAGTCCGACAGGGGGCGACACTGAAGCTTTCTTT; CDR3 protein: CASSPTGGDTEAFF
J gene: TRBJ2-3; D gene: .; V gene: TRBV5-5; clone size: .; CDR3 DNA: TGTGCCAGCAGCTTGGATGGCAGGTCCCCAGATACGCAGTATTTT; CDR3 protein: CASSLDGRSPDTQYF
J gene: TRBJ1-2; D gene: TRBD1; V gene: TRBV25-1; clone size: .; CDR3 DNA: TGTGCCTTAACAGGGGCTGGCTACACCTTC; CDR3 protein: CALTGAGYTF
J gene: TRBJ1-6; D gene: .; V gene: TRBV9; clone size: once; CDR3 DNA: TGTGCCAGCAGCGTGGTCGATAATTCACCCCTCCACTTT; CDR3 protein: CASSVVDNSPLHF
J gene: TRBJ2-1; D gene: TRBD2; V gene: TRBV2; clone size: .; CDR3 DNA: TGTGCCAGCAGAGGGGCGGGGGGTTACAATGAGCAGTTCTTC; CDR3 protein: CASRGAGGYNEQFF
J gene: TRBJ2-7; D gene: .; V gene: TRBV18; clone size: .; CDR3 DNA: TGTGCCAGCTCACCACCTAGTAGCGGTAACTACGAGCAGTACTTC; CDR3 protein: CASSPPSSGNYEQYF
J gene: TRBJ2-7; D gene: .; V gene: TRBV5-1; clone size: once; CDR3 DNA: TGCGCCAGCAGGCACACTTTCGAGACTCGCCCCTACGAGCAGTACTTC; CDR3 protein: CASRHTFETRPYEQYF
J gene: TRBJ1-1; D gene: .; V gene: TRBV3-1/TRBV3-2; clone size: .; CDR3 DNA: TGTGCCAGCAGCCAATTTGGGCAGGGTAGGACTGAAGCTTTCTTT; CDR3 protein: CASSQFGQGRTEAFF
J gene: TRBJ2-5; D gene: .; V gene: TRBV12-1; clone size: .; CDR3 DNA: TGTGCCAGCAGCGACGGACTAGCGGGAGTAAAGACCCAGTACTTC; CDR3 protein: CASSDGLAGVKTQYF
J gene: TRBJ2-3; D gene: .; V gene: TRBV7-3; clone size: once; CDR3 DNA: TGTGCCAGCAGCTTAACGTCCCCGGGGGGCACGACAGATACGCAGTATTTT; CDR3 protein: CASSLTSPGGTTDTQYF
J gene: TRBJ1-2; D gene: TRBD1; V gene: TRBV18; clone size: .; CDR3 DNA: TGTGCCAGCTCACCACGGGGGACAGGACACCCCTCCCTCTATGGCTACACCTTC; CDR3 protein: CASSPRGTGHPSLYGYTF
J gene: TRBJ2-3; D gene: TRBD1; V gene: TRBV7-2; clone size: .; CDR3 DNA: TGTGCCAGCAGCCGGACAGGCTATATAAATACGCAGTATTTT; CDR3 protein: CASSRTGYINTQYF
J gene: TRBJ2-7; D gene: .; V gene: TRBV7-2; clone size: .; CDR3 DNA: TGTGCCAGCAGCTTAGTGGGCGAGCAGTACTTC; CDR3 protein: CASSLVGEQYF
J gene: TRBJ2-5; D gene: TRBD2; V gene: TRBV11-3; clone size: .; CDR3 DNA: TGTGCCAGCAGGGGGCCCGGGAGGGCCCAAGAGACCCAGTACTTC; CDR3 protein: CASRGPGRAQETQYF
J gene: TRBJ1-1; D gene: .; V gene: TRBV7-9; clone size: .; CDR3 DNA: TGTGCCAGCAGCATAGGGGGGAACACTGAAGCTTTCTTT; CDR3 protein: CASSIGGNTEAFF
J gene: TRBJ1-2; D gene: .; V gene: TRBV9; clone size: .; CDR3 DNA: TGTGCCAGCAGCCCCACTTTCGAGGATAATGGCTACACCTTC; CDR3 protein: CASSPTFEDNGYTF
J gene: TRBJ1-2; D gene: .; V gene: TRBV9; clone size: .; CDR3 DNA: TGTGCCAGCAGCGTAGAGGCGGGGCCTAACTATGGCTACACCTTC; CDR3 protein: CASSVEAGPNYGYTF
J gene: TRBJ2-2; D gene: .; V gene: TRBV19; clone size: few; CDR3 DNA: TGTGCCAGTAGGACTAGGGAGCGCGGGGAGCTGTTTTTT; CDR3 protein: CASRTRERGELFF
J gene: TRBJ2-1; D gene: .; V gene: TRBV7-3; clone size: .; CDR3 DNA: TGTGCCAGCAGCTTAACAGGGTTGGGGCAGTTCTTC; CDR3 protein: CASSLTGLGQFF